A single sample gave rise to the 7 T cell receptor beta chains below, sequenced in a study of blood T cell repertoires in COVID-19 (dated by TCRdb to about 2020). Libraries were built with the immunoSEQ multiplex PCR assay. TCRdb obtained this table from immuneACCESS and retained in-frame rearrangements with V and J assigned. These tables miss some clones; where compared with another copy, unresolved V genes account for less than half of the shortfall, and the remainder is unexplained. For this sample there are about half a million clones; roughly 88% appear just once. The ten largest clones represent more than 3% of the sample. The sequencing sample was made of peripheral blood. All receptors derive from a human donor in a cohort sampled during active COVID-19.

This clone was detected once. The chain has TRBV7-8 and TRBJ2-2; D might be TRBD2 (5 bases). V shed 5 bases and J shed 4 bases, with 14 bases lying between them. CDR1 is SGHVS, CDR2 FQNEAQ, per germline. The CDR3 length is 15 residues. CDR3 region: CASSPRRVGTGELFF. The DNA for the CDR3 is TGTGCCAGCAGCCCAAGGCGGGTGGGCACCGGGGAGCTGTTTTTT.

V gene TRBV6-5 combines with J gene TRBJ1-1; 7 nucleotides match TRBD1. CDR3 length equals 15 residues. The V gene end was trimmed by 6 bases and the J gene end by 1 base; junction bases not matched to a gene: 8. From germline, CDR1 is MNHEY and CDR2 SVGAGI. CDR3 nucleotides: TGTGCCAGCAGCCAAGACAGGGTTTGGAACACTGAAGCTTTCTTT. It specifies CASSQDRVWNTEAFF.

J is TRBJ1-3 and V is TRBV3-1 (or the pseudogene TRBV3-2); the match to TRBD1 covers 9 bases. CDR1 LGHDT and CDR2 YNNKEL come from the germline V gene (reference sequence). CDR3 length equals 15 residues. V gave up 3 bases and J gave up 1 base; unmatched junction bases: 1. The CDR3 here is CASSQGQGSGNTIYF. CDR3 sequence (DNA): TGTGCCAGCAGCCAGGGACAGGGTTCTGGAAACACCATATATTTT.

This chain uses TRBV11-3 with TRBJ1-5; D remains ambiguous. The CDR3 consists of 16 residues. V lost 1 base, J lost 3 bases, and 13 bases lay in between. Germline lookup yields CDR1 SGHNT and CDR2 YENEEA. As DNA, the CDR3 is TGTGCCAGCAGCTTAGCTAGGCAGCGGTTCAATCAGCCCCAGCATTTT. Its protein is CASSLARQRFNQPQHF.

CDR3 amino acids: CAGGLAGPDEQYF. CDR3 DNA sequence: TGTGCCGGAGGACTAGCGGGACCCGACGAGCAGTACTTC. The chain is built from TRBV7-9 and TRBJ2-7; 12 bases match TRBD2. CDR1 SEHNR and CDR2 FQNEAQ come from the germline V gene (reference sequence). V shed 11 bases, J shed 5 bases, and the junction held 7 bases outside the gene matches. The CDR3 contains 13 residues.

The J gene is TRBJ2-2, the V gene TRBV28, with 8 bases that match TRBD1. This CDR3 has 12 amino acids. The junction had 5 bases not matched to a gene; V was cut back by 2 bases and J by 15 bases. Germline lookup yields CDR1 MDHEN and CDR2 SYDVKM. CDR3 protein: CASSLRTGWVFF. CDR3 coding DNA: TGTGCCAGCAGTTTACGGACAGGGTGGGTGTTTTTT.

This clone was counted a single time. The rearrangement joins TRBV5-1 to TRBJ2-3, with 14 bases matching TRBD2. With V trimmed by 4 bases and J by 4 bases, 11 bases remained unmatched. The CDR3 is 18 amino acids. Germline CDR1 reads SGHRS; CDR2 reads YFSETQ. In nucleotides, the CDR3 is TGCGCCAGCAGCGCGACCGGGACTAGCGGGAGTGGGTCAGATACGCAGTATTTT. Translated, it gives CASSATGTSGSGSDTQYF.